This TCR beta chain was sequenced for a study of T cells in Graves' hyperthyroidism and ophthalmopathy (dated by TCRdb to between 2019 and 2020). Study-level background: Peripheral blood samples were taken at the time of initial diagnosis, prior to any treatment. Following sampling, methimazole starting at 30 mg daily was given to hyperthyroidism patients, and high-dose intravenous methylprednisolone was given to ophthalmopathy patients. Thyroid tissue and blood T-cell repertoires from six Graves' hyperthyroidism patients were also compared in the study. The 90 or so discovery patients were randomly split 7:3 into training and test sets. The paper describes TCR Vbeta CDR3 sequencing of roughly 130 peripheral blood samples, made up of 40 to 45 ophthalmopathy patients, roughly 72 hyperthyroidism patients and 17 progressor patients. Prospective prediction of ophthalmopathy was tested in an independent validation cohort consisting of some 19 hyperthyroidism patients and 15 or so patients who later progressed to ophthalmopathy. TCR V-J signatures able to tell the groups apart were searched for in a discovery cohort of 100 patients, of whom around 42 had Graves' ophthalmopathy and 57 had stable Graves' hyperthyroidism. What the study reported, not specific to this receptor: Ophthalmopathy was separated from stable hyperthyroidism by a 13 V-J signature model, with about 88% sensitivity and about 84% specificity obtained in cross-validation and 80%/75% obtained in testing. In validation, the model predicted progression to ophthalmopathy with around 71% sensitivity and about 73% specificity, a median of approximately 6.7 months before onset. Most expanded thyroid clonotypes (frequency above 0.001) were also detected in blood, suggesting blood repertoires may reflect thyroid immune responses. Sample size was not statistically predetermined, and investigators were not blinded to group allocation.

This clonotype was counted many times. Its target antigen remains unknown. This CDR3 is missing its conserved last phenylalanine or tryptophan, likely due to a read error. Amplification of TCR beta CDR3 regions was carried out from RNA transcripts. The TCR CDR3 was subjected to a first round of RT-PCR using the HTBI primer set and the Qiagen OneStep RT-PCR kit. Libraries were constructed in a second round of multiplex PCR, after which size selection and purification were performed. Sequencing of the libraries was done on an Illumina HiSeq2000 using paired-end 100 bp reads. On the authors' methods: SOAPnuke was used to process the raw data, removing reads that contained adapters or uncalled bases, had a mean Phred below 15, or lacked an exact match to the constant primer or identifier. COPE v1.2.5 was used to merge high-quality paired reads, and clonotypes were defined as unique nucleotide sequences. MiTCR v1.1 was used to align the clonotypes against IMGT TRBV, TRBD and TRBJ reference segments. The analysis was restricted to V-J combinations with a frequency above 0.0001, which together covered 99% to 99.2% of the repertoires. A TCS score was defined as the ratio between F50 (clonal expansion) and ExV (chaos), using BLOSUM62-based TCRdist between CDR3 peptides within each V-J. Welch's t-statistics and random forest reduced 500 to 550 V-J features to 13, which were used in a naive Bayes classifier (R e1071). In TCRdb, the public reads were trimmed at Q25 with fastp and aligned with MiXCR, with productive beta chains retained. Every distinct CDR3 protein forms one entry, paired with its most common genes and DNA. The V and J calls here are based on TCRdb, not the publication. The sample table holds 360,000 or so distinct CDR3 sequences, of which 19% were seen once. 3.5% to 4% of the sample is in the top ten clones.

Graves' hyperthyroidism was defined as stable when no progression to ophthalmopathy occurred over 18 months of follow-up. Hyperthyroidism patients were newly diagnosed, had a disease duration of under 2 months, and were aged 18 to 65 years. Exclusion was applied to patients with uncontrolled infections, other autoimmune diseases, pregnancy or lactation. Diagnoses were based on clinical symptoms, serum thyroxine and TRAb, thyroid ultrasound and orbital computed tomography. PBMCs were isolated from about 9 ml of fresh peripheral blood by Ficoll-Paque density gradient centrifugation. Total RNA was extracted with Trizol reagent, and quality was checked on an Agilent 2100 Bioanalyzer. Ends included, the CDR3 has 16 residues. Only CDR3 DNA is held: 48 bases, read in frame from base 1. CDR1 and CDR2, looked up from the germline V gene (reference sequence), are DFQATT and SNEGSKA. V drops 5 bases and J drops 6 bases, leaving 25 bases in between.

The sample was blood. Recombination connected TRBV20-1 to TRBJ1-1; tentative D gene TRBD1, with 6 bases matching. The sequence came from a woman aged 18-29 years with Graves' hyperthyroidism. The DNA sequence is given as TGCAGTGCTCCCCTCTGGGCAGGGGATTTTAGGGCTGAAGCTTTCCTT. Its coded protein is CSAPLWAGDFRAEAFL.